In this sample, the clone carrying this T cell receptor (beta chain) turned up a few times. The antigen is not known. MiXCR, run by TCRdb on the reads, gives a single entry per CDR3 protein. The table lists 640,000 or so distinct CDR3 sequences, around 30% of them singletons. These data are taken from a study of T cell repertoires in cytomegalovirus infection. This CDR3 is 14 amino acids long. V lost 5 bases and J 4 bases, leaving 14 bases between the germline ends. CDR1 SGHAT and CDR2 FQNNGV come from the germline V gene. Regarding the study as a whole: HLA-C-restricted CMV-specific TCR beta clonotypes prevailed in the ex vivo response.

The sample consisted of cultured PBMCs, taken from culture after CMV antigen stimulation. The chain carries TRBV11-2 and TRBJ1-2; D gene unclear. The receptor's source is a human donor in good health (CMV status not recorded). Some clones in this sample may be carry-over from other donors' samples. The CDR3 sequence is CASSLRRQSYGYTF. CDR3 nucleotides: TGTGCCAGCAGCCTTAGGCGGCAATCCTATGGCTACACCTTC.